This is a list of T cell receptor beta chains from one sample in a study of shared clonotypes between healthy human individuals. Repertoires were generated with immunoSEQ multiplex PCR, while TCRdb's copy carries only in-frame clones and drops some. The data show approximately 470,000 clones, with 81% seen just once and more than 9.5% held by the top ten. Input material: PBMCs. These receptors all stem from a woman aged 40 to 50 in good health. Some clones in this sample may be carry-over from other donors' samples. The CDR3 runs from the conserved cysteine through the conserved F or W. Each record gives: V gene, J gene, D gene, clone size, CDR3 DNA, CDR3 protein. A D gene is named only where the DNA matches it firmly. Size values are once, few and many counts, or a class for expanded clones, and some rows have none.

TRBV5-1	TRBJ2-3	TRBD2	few	TGCGCCAGCAGCCCGTTGGGACTAGCGGGACCCAAGTCGCCCACAGATACGCAGTATTTT	CASSPLGLAGPKSPTDTQYF
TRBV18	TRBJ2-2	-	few	TGTGCCAGCTCACCAAGACAGGTCATCCCCGGGGAGCTGTTTTTT	CASSPRQVIPGELFF
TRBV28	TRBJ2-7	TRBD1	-	TGTGCCAGCAGCCTGACAGGGCCCTCCTACGAGCAGTACTTC	CASSLTGPSYEQYF
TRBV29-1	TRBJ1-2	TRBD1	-	TGCAGCGTTGAAGATCCTGACAGGGCAGGTGGCTACACCTTC	CSVEDPDRAGGYTF
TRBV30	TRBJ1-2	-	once	TGTGCCTGGAGTGTACAACGACAGGTTGTAGTTGGCTATGGCTACACCTTC	CAWSVQRQVVVGYGYTF
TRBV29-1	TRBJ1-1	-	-	TGCAGCGTCCTCCTCGGTACTGAAGCTTTCTTT	CSVLLGTEAFF
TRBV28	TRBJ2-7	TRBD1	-	TGTGCCAGCAGTTTGACAGGGTTGGGCGAGCAGTACTTC	CASSLTGLGEQYF
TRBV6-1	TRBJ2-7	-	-	TGTGCCAGCAGTGAAGAGGGTTTCCCTTCCTACGAGCAGTACTTC	CASSEEGFPSYEQYF
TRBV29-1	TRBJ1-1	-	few	TGCAGCGTTGACACGATGAACACTGAAGCTTTCTTT	CSVDTMNTEAFF
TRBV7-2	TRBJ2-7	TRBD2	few	TGTGCCAGCAGCTTACTAGCGGGAGGGCCGGGCGAGCAGTACTTC	CASSLLAGGPGEQYF
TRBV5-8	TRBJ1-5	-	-	TGTGCCAGCAGCATGGGCCCCGATCAGCCCCAGCATTTT	CASSMGPDQPQHF
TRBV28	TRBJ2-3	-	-	TGTGCCAGCAGTACCGCCGGTACGCAGTATTTT	CASSTAGTQYF
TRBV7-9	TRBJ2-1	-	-	TGTGCCAGCAGCCGACCCCAGGGGACCTACAATGAGCAGTTCTTC	CASSRPQGTYNEQFF
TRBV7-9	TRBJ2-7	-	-	TGTGCCAGCAGCTTAGACCCCAGTTCCTACGAGCAGTACTTC	CASSLDPSSYEQYF
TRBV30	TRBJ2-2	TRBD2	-	TGTGCCTGGAGTGCCGGAACTAGCGGGAGACGGGGCGGGGAGCTGTTTTTT	CAWSAGTSGRRGGELFF
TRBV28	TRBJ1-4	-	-	TGTGCCAGCAGTTCATCGTCAAACGAAAAACTGTTTTTT	CASSSSSNEKLFF
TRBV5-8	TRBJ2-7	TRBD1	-	TGTGCCAGCAGCTTATTAGGACAGGGTCGCTACGAGCAGTACTTC	CASSLLGQGRYEQYF
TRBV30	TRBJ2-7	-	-	TGTGCCTGGAGTCGTGGGGGGTACGAGCAGTACTTC	CAWSRGGYEQYF
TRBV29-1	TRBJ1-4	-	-	TGCAGCGTTTATGATACAGGCGCAACTAATGAAAAACTGTTTTTT	CSVYDTGATNEKLFF
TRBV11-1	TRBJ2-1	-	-	TGTGCCAGCAGCCCGCGGACAGTTTTCTCCTACAATGAGCAGTTCTTC	CASSPRTVFSYNEQFF
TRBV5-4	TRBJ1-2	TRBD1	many	TGTGCCAGCAGGCCGGGACAGTTCTATGGCTACACCTTC	CASRPGQFYGYTF
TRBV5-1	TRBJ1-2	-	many	TGCGCCAGCAGCTTGAGAGGTGACTATGGCTACACCTTC	CASSLRGDYGYTF
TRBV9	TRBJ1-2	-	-	TGTGCCAGCAGCGTAGCCCTCGGAATCGATGGCTACACCTTC	CASSVALGIDGYTF
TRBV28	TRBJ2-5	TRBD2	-	TGTGCCAGCAGGGGGGGGAGGGAGTTAGAGACCCAGTACTTC	CASRGGRELETQYF
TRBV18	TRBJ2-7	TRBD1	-	TGTGCCAGCTCACCGCTGGGGGGGACAGGGTCACCCCACTCCTACGAGCAGTACTTC	CASSPLGGTGSPHSYEQYF
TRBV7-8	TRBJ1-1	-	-	TGTGCCAGCAGCTTAATGGGGGGGCGAACCGGCACTGAAGCTTTCTTT	CASSLMGGRTGTEAFF
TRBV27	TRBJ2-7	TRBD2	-	TGTGCCAGCAGGGGACTAGCGGGACGGTCCTACGAGCAGTACTTC	CASRGLAGRSYEQYF
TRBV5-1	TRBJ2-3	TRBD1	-	TGCGCCAGCAGCTTGCAGGACAGGGGCACAGATACGCAGTATTTT	CASSLQDRGTDTQYF
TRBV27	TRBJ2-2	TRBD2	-	TGTGCCAGCAGTTTGGGCGGGAGGGCGAACACCGGGGAGCTGTTTTTT	CASSLGGRANTGELFF
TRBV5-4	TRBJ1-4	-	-	TGTGCCAGCAGCCCTGGAGCTAGTCCTTCAACTAATGAAAAACTGTTTTTT	CASSPGASPSTNEKLFF
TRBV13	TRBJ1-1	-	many	TGTGCCAGCAGCTTAGTGGGGGCAGGGGATAGCACTGAAGCTTTCTTT	CASSLVGAGDSTEAFF
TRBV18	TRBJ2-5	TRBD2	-	TGTGCCAGCTCACCGCCGGGACTAGCGGGCCAAGAGACCCAGTACTTC	CASSPPGLAGQETQYF
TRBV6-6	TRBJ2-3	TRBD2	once	TGTGCCAGCACCCGGAACTTCGGACTAGCTCCAGATACGCAGTATTTT	CASTRNFGLAPDTQYF
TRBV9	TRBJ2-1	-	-	TGTGCCAGCAGCGTAGCGGGAGACTCCTACAATGAGCAGTTCTTC	CASSVAGDSYNEQFF
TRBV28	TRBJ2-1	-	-	TGTGCCAGCAGTTTTGGCGGGAACTCCTACAATGAGCAGTTCTTC	CASSFGGNSYNEQFF
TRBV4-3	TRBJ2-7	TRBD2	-	TGCGCCAGCAGCCAAGAACGCAGCGGGGGGTCCTACGAGCAGTACTTC	CASSQERSGGSYEQYF
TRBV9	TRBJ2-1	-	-	TGTGCCAGCAGCGTAGACGCCAGGGCCTATACCTACAATGAGCAGTTCTTC	CASSVDARAYTYNEQFF
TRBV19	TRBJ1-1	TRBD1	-	TGTGCCAGTAGTAATGGAGGGGGCTTCACTGAAGCTTTCTTT	CASSNGGGFTEAFF
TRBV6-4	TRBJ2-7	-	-	TGTGCCAGCAGTGACTCCCCCCAGTCCGAGCAGTACTTC	CASSDSPQSEQYF
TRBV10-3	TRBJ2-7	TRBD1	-	TGTGCCATGGGGACAGTGCTCTACGAGCAGTACTTC	CAMGTVLYEQYF
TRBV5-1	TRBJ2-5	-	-	TGCGCCAGCAGTCTCGGTGTAGGCCAAGAGACCCAGTACTTC	CASSLGVGQETQYF